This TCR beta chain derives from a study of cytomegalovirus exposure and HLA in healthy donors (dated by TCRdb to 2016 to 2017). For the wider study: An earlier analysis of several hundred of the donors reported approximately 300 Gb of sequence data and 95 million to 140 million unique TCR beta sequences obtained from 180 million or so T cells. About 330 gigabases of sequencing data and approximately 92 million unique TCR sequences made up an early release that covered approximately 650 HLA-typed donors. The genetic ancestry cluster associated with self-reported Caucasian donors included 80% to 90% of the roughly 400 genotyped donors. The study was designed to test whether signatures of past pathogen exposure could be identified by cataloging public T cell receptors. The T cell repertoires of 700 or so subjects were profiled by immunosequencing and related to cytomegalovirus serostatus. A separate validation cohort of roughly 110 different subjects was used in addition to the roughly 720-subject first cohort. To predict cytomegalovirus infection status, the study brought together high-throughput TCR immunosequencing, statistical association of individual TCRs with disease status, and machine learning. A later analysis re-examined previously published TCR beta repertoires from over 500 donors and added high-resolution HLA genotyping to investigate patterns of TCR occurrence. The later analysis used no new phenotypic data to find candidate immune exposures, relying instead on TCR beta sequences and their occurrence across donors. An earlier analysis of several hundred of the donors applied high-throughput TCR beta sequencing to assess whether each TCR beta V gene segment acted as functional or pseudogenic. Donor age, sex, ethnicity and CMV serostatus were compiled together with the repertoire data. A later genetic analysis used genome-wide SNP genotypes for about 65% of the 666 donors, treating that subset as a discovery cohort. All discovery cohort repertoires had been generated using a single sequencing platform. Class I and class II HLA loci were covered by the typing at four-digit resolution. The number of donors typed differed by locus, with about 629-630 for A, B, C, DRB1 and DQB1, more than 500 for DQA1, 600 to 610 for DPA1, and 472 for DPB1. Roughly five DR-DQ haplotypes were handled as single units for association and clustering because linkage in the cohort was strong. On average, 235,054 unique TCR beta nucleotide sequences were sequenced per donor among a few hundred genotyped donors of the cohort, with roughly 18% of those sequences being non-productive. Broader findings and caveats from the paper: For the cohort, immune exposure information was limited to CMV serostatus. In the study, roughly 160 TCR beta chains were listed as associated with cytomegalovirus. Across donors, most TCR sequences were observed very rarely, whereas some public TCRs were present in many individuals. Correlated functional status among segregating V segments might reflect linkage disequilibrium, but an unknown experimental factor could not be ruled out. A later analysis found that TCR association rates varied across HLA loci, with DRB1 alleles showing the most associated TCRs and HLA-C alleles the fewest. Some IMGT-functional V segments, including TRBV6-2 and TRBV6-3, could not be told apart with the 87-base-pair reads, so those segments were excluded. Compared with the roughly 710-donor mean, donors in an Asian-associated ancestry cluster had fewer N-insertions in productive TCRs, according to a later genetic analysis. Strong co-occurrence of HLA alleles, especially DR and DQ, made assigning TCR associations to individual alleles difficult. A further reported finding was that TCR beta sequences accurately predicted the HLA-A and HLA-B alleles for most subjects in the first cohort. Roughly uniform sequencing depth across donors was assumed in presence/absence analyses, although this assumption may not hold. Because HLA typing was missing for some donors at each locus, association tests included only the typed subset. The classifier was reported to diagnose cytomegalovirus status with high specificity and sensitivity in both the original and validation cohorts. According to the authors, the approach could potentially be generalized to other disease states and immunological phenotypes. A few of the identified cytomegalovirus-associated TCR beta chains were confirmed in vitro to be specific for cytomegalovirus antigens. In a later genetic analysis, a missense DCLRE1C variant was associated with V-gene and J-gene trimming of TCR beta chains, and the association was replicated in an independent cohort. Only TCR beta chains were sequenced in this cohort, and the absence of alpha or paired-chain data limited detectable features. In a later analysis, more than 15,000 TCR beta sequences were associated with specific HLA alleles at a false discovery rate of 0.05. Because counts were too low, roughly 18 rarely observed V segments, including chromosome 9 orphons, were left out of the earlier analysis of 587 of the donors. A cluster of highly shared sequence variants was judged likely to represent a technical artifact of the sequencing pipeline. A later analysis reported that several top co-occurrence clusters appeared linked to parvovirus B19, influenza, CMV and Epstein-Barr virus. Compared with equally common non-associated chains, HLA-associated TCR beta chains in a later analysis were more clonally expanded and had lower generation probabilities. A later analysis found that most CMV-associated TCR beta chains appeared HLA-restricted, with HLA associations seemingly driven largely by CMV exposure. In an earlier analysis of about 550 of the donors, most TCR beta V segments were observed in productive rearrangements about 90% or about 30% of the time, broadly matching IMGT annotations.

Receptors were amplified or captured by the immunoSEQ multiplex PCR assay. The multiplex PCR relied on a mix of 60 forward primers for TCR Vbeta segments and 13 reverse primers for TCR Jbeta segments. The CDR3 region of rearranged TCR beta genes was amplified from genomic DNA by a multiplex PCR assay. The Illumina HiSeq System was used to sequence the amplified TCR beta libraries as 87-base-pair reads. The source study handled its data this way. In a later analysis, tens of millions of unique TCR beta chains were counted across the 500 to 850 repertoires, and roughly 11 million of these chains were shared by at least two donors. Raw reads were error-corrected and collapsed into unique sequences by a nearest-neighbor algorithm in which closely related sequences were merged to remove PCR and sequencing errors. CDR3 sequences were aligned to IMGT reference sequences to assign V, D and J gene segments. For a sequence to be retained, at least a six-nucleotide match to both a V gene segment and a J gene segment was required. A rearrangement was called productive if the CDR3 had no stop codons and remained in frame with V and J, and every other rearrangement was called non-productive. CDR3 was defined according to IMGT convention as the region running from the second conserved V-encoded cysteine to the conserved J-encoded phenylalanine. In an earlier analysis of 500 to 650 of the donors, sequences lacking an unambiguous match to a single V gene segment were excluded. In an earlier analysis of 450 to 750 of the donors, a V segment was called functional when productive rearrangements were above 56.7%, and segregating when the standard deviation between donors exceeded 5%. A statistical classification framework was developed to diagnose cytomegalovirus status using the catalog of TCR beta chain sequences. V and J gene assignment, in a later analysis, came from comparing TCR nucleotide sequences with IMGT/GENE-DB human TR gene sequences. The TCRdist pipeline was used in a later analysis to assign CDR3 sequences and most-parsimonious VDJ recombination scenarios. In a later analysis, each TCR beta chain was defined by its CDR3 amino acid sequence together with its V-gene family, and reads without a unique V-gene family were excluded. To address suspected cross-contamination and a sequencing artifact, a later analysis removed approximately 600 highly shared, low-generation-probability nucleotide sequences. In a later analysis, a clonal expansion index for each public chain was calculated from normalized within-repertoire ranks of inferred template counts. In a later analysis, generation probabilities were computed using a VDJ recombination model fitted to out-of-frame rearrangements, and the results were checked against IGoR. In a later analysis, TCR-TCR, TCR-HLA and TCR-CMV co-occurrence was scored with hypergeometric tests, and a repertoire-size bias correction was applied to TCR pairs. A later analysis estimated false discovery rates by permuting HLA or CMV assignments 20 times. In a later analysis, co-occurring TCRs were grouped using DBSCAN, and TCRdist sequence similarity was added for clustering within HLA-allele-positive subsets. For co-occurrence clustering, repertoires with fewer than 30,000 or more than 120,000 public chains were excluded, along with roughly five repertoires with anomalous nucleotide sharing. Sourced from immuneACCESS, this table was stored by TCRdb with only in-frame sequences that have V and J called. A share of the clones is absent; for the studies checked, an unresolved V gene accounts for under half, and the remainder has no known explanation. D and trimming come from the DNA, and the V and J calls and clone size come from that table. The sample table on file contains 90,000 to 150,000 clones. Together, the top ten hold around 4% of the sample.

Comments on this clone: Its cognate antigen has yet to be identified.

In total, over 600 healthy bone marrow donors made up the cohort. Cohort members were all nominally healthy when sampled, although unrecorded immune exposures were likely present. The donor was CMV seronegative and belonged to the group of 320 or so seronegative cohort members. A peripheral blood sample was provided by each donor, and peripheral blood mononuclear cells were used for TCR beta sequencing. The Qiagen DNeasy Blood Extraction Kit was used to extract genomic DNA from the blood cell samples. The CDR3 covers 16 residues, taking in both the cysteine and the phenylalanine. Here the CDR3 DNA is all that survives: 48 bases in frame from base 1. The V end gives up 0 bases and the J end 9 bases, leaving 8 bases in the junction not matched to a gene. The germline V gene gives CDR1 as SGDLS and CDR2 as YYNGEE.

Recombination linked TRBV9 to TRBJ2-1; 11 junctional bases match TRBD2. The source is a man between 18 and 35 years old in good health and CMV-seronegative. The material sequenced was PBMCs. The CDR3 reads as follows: CASSVVTSGRLAEQFF. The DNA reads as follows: TGTGCCAGCAGCGTAGTAACTAGCGGGAGACTGGCTGAGCAGTTCTTC.